This T cell receptor (beta chain) originates from a study of OX40 agonist ivuxolimab in advanced cancers. Study details: Patients were dosed with the agonistic anti-OX40 (CD134) antibody ivuxolimab. Age averaged 60 years (range roughly 20 to 90), and roughly 80% were male.

TCRdb keeps only in-frame clones here, not all; method: immunoSEQ multiplex PCR. In the table there are 77,000 or so clones, roughly 86% of which are singletons. The CDR3 spans 14 residues. V was pared by 8 bases and J by 4 bases, with 17 bases between. Looked up from germline, CDR1 is MNHEY and CDR2 is SVGAGI. Study results and limitations: Partial responders at 0.1-3.0 mg/kg had among the lowest clonal expansion.

Turning to this clone: Its antigen is not known.

This sequence joins TRBV6-5 and TRBJ1-2; no definite D call. Material: CD4+ or CD8+ T cells sorted from blood, obtained in a trial of the OX40 agonist ivuxolimab. The clonotype comes from an adult with an advanced solid tumor such as melanoma, head and neck, liver or kidney cancer. CDR3 amino acids: CASRGPGKVYGYTF. The CDR3 bases are TGTGCCAGCCGCGGTCCGGGGAAGGTCTATGGCTACACCTTC.